The T cell receptor (beta chain) under discussion was sequenced for a study of post-analysis software for immune sequencing data. General observations from the study: The five TRBV segments detected at higher frequency in patients than in controls included TRBV5-6, TRBV5-1 and TRBV20-1. With F measure, samples from one preparation batch clustered together strongly. Multiple sclerosis patients showed significantly lower normalized Chao1 diversity than controls did.

Germline values: CDR1 SGHRS, CDR2 YFSETQ. This CDR3 has 15 residues. V dropped 4 bases and J dropped 5; count of bases not matched to a gene: 5. As regards this clonotype: No antigen is known for it.

Unique molecular identifiers were carried by the TCR beta cDNA libraries. TCRdb fed the PCR reads into MiXCR, producing one record per CDR3 protein. The profile shows 650,000 to 900,000 distinct CDR3 sequences, roughly 46% of them singletons. The sample taken for sequencing was blood. This chain connects TRBV5-1 to TRBJ2-1; 11 nucleotides agree with TRBD2. The sequence was obtained from a girl aged 5 to 17 with multiple sclerosis. The DNA for the CDR3 is TGCGCCAGCAGCCCATCGGGACTAGCGGACAATGAGCAGTTCTTC. Encoded protein: CASSPSGLADNEQFF. Using reference TRBV5-1 and TRBJ2-1 for the parts outside the CDR3, the full variable domain is KAGVTQTPRYLIKTRGQQVTLSCSPISGHRSVSWYQQTPGQGLQFLFEYFSETQRNKGNFPGRFSGRQFSNSRSEMNVSTLELGDSALYLCASSPSGLADNEQFFGPGTRLTVL.